These 15 T cell receptor beta chains came from one sample sequenced in a study of T cells after yellow fever vaccination. From the 5' RACE reads, TCRdb called clonotypes with MiXCR, one entry per CDR3 protein. The sample records 300,000 to 450,000 distinct CDR3 sequences, approximately 8% being singletons. Sequencing used PBMCs, obtained around 45 days after the first yellow fever vaccination. These receptors were collected from a man between 18 and 29 years old who received the YFV17D yellow fever vaccine.

This clonotype came up a few times. V is TRBV20-1 and J is TRBJ1-5; 9 bases are a match to TRBD1. Germline loops: CDR1 DFQATT, CDR2 SNEGSKA (reference sequence). Trimming took 3 bases from V and 6 from J; bases not matched to a gene: 9. This CDR3 contains 15 residues. CDR3 nucleotides: TGCAGTGCTAGCGCCCGGGACAGGGTGGCTCAGCCCCAGCATTTT. Translating it yields CSASARDRVAQPQHF.

In its sample, this clonotype was seen many times. This chain uses TRBV20-1 with TRBJ2-7; possible D gene TRBD2, 6 bases. The CDR3 is 13 residues long. V was trimmed by 1 base and J by 3 bases, leaving 10 bases between them. CDR1 is DFQATT and CDR2 is SNEGSKA in the germline V gene (reference sequence). The CDR3 sequence: CSARGGGRYEQYF. CDR3 coding DNA: TGCAGTGCTAGAGGGGGAGGCCGCTACGAGCAGTACTTC.

This clonotype was seen a few times. V gene TRBV20-1 combines with J gene TRBJ2-5; possible D gene TRBD1, 6 bases. Germline V gene data show CDR1 as DFQATT and CDR2 as SNEGSKA (reference sequence). V shed 0 bases and J shed 1 base, with 27 bases lying between them. CDR3 length equals 20 residues. CDR3 nucleotides: TGCAGTGCTAGAGATTGGGCTGTTCAGGGGTCAGGGCAGAGCCAAGAGACCCAGTACTTC. Encoded protein: CSARDWAVQGSGQSQETQYF.

This sequence joins TRBV4-3 and TRBJ1-1, with no clear D. Germline CDR1 and CDR2: LGHNA and YSLEER. Trimming stripped 8 bases from V and 1 base from J, with 20 bases between. The length of the CDR3 is 16 residues. The CDR3 sequence is CASSQGPLYGNTEAFF. CDR3 bases: TGCGCCAGCTCCCAAGGCCCCCTATATGGGAACACTGAAGCTTTCTTT.

This clonotype occurred a few times. The chain recombines TRBV5-1 with TRBJ2-3; either TRBD1 or TRBD2 may fit D (5 bases each). In germline, CDR1 is SGHRS, CDR2 YFSETQ. The CDR3 sequence is 14 residues long. Trimming left V 3 bases short and J 5 bases short, with 13 bases between. The CDR3 is CASSWGPEGDTQYF. CDR3 in DNA: TGCGCCAGCAGCTGGGGACCCGAAGGAGATACGCAGTATTTT.

The J gene is TRBJ2-7, the V gene TRBV20-1; D gene unclear. The germline V gene has CDR1 DFQATT and CDR2 SNEGSKA (reference sequence). This CDR3 is built from 13 residues. V lost 2 bases and J lost 6, with 14 bases in between. CDR3 protein: CSARMLGLGEQYF. The CDR3 nucleotides read TGCAGTGCTAGAATGCTGGGCTTGGGCGAGCAGTACTTC.

This clonotype appeared a few times. The gene calls are TRBV12-3 or TRBV12-4 and TRBJ1-2; 10 bases agree with TRBD1. V was pared by 4 bases and J by 4 bases, with 3 bases of the junction left unmatched. The CDR3 is 14 amino acids. The CDR3 spells CASSWTGGGYGYTF. CDR3 nucleotide sequence: TGTGCCAGCAGTTGGACAGGGGGAGGCTATGGCTACACCTTC.

CDR3 sequence: CASSPRDQGATPLHF. The CDR3 DNA follows: TGCGCCAGCAGCCCACGGGACCAGGGCGCGACACCCCTCCACTTT. This sequence joins TRBV4-1 and TRBJ1-6, with D possibly matching TRBD1 (5 bases). The CDR3 covers 15 residues. Germline V CDR1 and CDR2: MGHRA, YSYEKL. V was shortened by 4 bases and J by 11 bases, with 18 bases between the two germline ends.

J is TRBJ2-3 and V is TRBV14, with D hard to call. The CDR3 has 16 residues. V lost 1 base to trimming and J lost 1 base, with 12 bases between them. Germline CDR1 SGHDN, CDR2 FVKESK. CDR3 sequence: CASSQGLAAGTDTQYF. The CDR3 region has the DNA TGTGCCAGCAGCCAAGGACTCGCGGCAGGCACAGATACGCAGTATTTT. The variable domain in full, with the rest retrieved from reference TRBV14 and TRBJ2-3, is EAGVTQFPSHSVIEKGQTVTLRCDPISGHDNLYWYRRVMGKEIKFLLHFVKESKQDESGMPNNRFLAERTGGTYSTLKVQPAELEDSGVYFCASSQGLAAGTDTQYFGPGTRLTVL.

This clonotype appeared many times. This chain links TRBV7-9 with TRBJ1-3; possible D gene TRBD1, 5 bases. Trimming removed 8 bases from V and 0 bases from J, with 8 bases in between. The CDR3 totals 13 residues. Germline V gene data show CDR1 as SEHNR and CDR2 as FQNEAQ (reference sequence). The CDR3 reads CASGQGSGNTIYF. For the CDR3, the DNA is TGTGCCAGCGGTCAGGGCTCTGGAAACACCATATATTTT.

The chain combines TRBV4-2 with TRBJ2-3, with TRBD2 matching 9 bases. The CDR3 consists of 16 residues. V gave up 0 bases and J gave up 9 bases; unmatched junction bases: 10. Germline V gives CDR1 LGHNA, CDR2 YNFKEQ. The CDR3 nucleotides read TGTGCCAGCAGCCAAGATAATAGCGGGGGTAAAGGGACGCAGTATTTT. Residues: CASSQDNSGGKGTQYF.

The chain uses TRBV20-1 and TRBJ2-1; perhaps D is TRBD1 or TRBD2 (5 bases each). This CDR3 spans 15 amino acids. The germline V gene has CDR1 DFQATT and CDR2 SNEGSKA (reference sequence). V was clipped by 1 base and J by 3 bases, with 13 bases between them. The chain's CDR3 is CSARVGTGGYNEQFF. CDR3 DNA sequence: TGCAGTGCTAGAGTCGGGACCGGCGGCTACAATGAGCAGTTCTTC.

The chain recombines TRBV4-1 with TRBJ1-2, with TRBD1 identical over 12 bases. CDR3 length equals 17 residues. Per germline, CDR1 MGHRA and CDR2 YSYEKL. The junction had 11 bases not matched to a gene; V was cut back by 4 bases and J by 5 bases. The CDR3: CASSPPRGQGARYGYTF. The CDR3 nucleotides read TGCGCCAGCAGCCCCCCCCGGGGACAGGGGGCTCGATATGGCTACACCTTC.

The sample holds a few counts of this clonotype. For the CDR3, the DNA is TGTGCCAGCAGTCCCGGGGTAGCGGGGCCCACGCAGTATTTT. This encodes CASSPGVAGPTQYF. The rearrangement links TRBV12-3 or TRBV12-4 to TRBJ2-3; 8 bases are shared with TRBD2. Trimming removed 5 bases from V and 9 bases from J; junction bases left unmatched: 10. This CDR3 is built from 14 residues.

V usage is TRBV5-1 and J usage is TRBJ1-6; D is unresolved. The CDR3 has 14 residues. Trimming cost V 7 bases and J 7 bases, with 15 bases left between them. Looked up from germline, CDR1 is SGHRS and CDR2 is YFSETQ. DNA of the CDR3: TGCGCCAGCGGGCTGGAGAGTAGAAATTCACCCCTCCACTTT. This sequence encodes CASGLESRNSPLHF.